This passage covers 11 T cell receptor beta chains from one sample sequenced in a study of identical twins. One entry per CDR3 protein, called by TCRdb with MiXCR from the 5' RACE reads. The data contain about 730,000 distinct CDR3 sequences, around 20% of them seen just once; the ten biggest clones take up around 4.5%. The data also belong to a second study, concerning T cells expressing NK-cell markers.

The sample comprised PBMCs. The receptors originated from a woman under 30 in good health.

J is TRBJ2-5 and V is TRBV13; D is uncertain. V lost 6 bases and J lost 5, with 19 bases in between. CDR3 size: 15 residues. From germline, CDR1 is PRHDT and CDR2 FYEKMQ (reference sequence). The CDR3 protein is CASSSAGSSRETQYF. CDR3 nucleotides: TGTGCCAGCAGTTCCGCCGGTTCGTCCCGGGAGACCCAGTACTTC.

The chain links TRBV11-2 to TRBJ2-3; no firm D call. The V gene lost 5 bases and the J gene lost 6 bases, with 27 bases spanning the gap. The CDR3 contains 18 residues. The V gene's germline CDR1 is SGHAT and CDR2 FQNNGV. The CDR3 nucleotides are TGTGCCAGCAGCCCCCGCGTGAGTCACCTCCAGGCAGTGGATACGCAGTATTTT. Its translation: CASSPRVSHLQAVDTQYF.

The chain carries TRBV6-1 and TRBJ2-5; 9 bases line up with TRBD1. Germline CDR1 is MNHNS and CDR2 is SASEGT. V shed 8 bases, J shed 5 bases, and the junction held 9 bases outside the gene matches. This CDR3 has 14 residues. This CDR3 reads CASGRDRDSETQYF. DNA of the CDR3: TGTGCCAGCGGTAGGGACAGGGATAGCGAGACCCAGTACTTC.

This clonotype showed up many times. The chain combines TRBV2 with TRBJ2-2; 8 bases fit TRBD1. The CDR3 extends over 13 amino acids. Germline assignment: CDR1 SNHLY and CDR2 FYNNEI. Trimming took 8 bases from V and 3 from J; bases not matched to a gene: 2. The CDR3 region is CASYRGYTGELFF. CDR3 DNA sequence: TGTGCCAGCTACAGGGGGTACACCGGGGAGCTGTTTTTT.

The CDR3 coding sequence is TGTGCCAGCAGCTTAAGACTGGGGGATACGCAGTATTTT. Protein sequence: CASSLRLGDTQYF. V is TRBV7-2 and J is TRBJ2-3, with unresolved D. This CDR3 spans 13 amino acids. V lost 2 bases to trimming and J lost 6 bases, with 9 bases between them. Per germline, CDR1 SGHTA and CDR2 FQGNSA.

CDR3 in DNA: TGTGCCATCAGAGACGACAGGGGGGTAACTGAAGCTTTCTTT. Its translation is CAIRDDRGVTEAFF. The chain uses TRBV10-3 and TRBJ1-1; 9 nucleotides match TRBD1. V shed 6 bases and J 5 bases; nucleotides not matched to a gene: 7. Germline V gives CDR1 ENHRY, CDR2 SYGVKD. The CDR3 spans 14 residues.

This clonotype has a handful of counts. This chain links TRBV5-5 with TRBJ2-3; D possibly uses TRBD1 or TRBD2 (6 bases each). The V gene's germline CDR1 is SGHKS and CDR2 YYEKEE (reference sequence). There are 15 residues in the CDR3. V was pared by 3 bases and J by 4 bases, with 15 bases between. CDR3: CASSSPGGRADTQYF. The CDR3 nucleotides are TGTGCCAGCAGCTCCCCTGGGGGGCGGGCAGATACGCAGTATTTT.

The V call is TRBV7-6, the J call TRBJ2-2; TRBD1 is a possible D gene (5 bases). V lost 4 bases, J lost 0 bases, and 12 bases lay in between. The germline V gene encodes CDR1 SGHVS and CDR2 FNYEAQ. This CDR3 spans 16 amino acids. CDR3 sequence reads: CASSSAGHANTGELFF. As DNA, the CDR3 is TGTGCCAGCAGCTCGGCCGGACACGCGAACACCGGGGAGCTGTTTTTT.

The chain is built from TRBV12-3 or TRBV12-4 and TRBJ1-5; D might be TRBD1 (6 bases). CDR3 length equals 17 residues. V lost 5 bases to trimming and J lost 0 bases, with 17 bases between them. This chain's CDR3 is CASSPPGTRYSNQPQHF. The CDR3 bases are TGTGCCAGCAGTCCTCCCGGGACAAGGTATAGCAATCAGCCCCAGCATTTT.

This clonotype was observed a handful of times. The V call is TRBV7-9, the J call TRBJ2-7; perhaps TRBD1 as D (6 bases). Germline V gene lookup returns CDR1 SEHNR and CDR2 FQNEAQ (reference sequence). Trimming removed 5 bases at V and 2 bases at J, with 16 bases between. This CDR3 is 15 amino acids long. The DNA for the CDR3 is TGTGCCAGCAGCCATACAGGGACGACTCCCTACGAGCAGTACTTC. This codes for CASSHTGTTPYEQYF. Looking up the rest from reference TRBV7-9 and TRBJ2-7 gives the full variable domain: DTGVSQNPRHKITKRGQNVTFRCDPISEHNRLYWYRQTLGQGPEFLTYFQNEAQLEKSRLLSDRFSAERPKGSFSTLEIQRTEQGDSAMYLCASSHTGTTPYEQYFGPGTRLTVT.

The chain is built from TRBV7-8 and TRBJ2-6, with D maybe TRBD1 (5 bases). The CDR3 sequence is 15 residues long. Germline-derived CDR1 and CDR2 are SGHVS and FQNEAQ. Trimming cost V 6 bases and J 4 bases, with 13 bases left between them. The CDR3 DNA reads as TGTGCCAGCAGTGGCCAGGGAACGGGGGCCAACGTCCTGACTTTC. Its protein is CASSGQGTGANVLTF. Variable domain in full (rest from reference TRBV7-8 and TRBJ2-6): GAGVSQSPRYKVAKRGQDVALRCDPISGHVSLFWYQQALGQGPEFLTYFQNEAQLDKSGLPSDRFFAERPEGSVSTLKIQRTQQEDSAVYLCASSGQGTGANVLTFGAGSRLTVL.